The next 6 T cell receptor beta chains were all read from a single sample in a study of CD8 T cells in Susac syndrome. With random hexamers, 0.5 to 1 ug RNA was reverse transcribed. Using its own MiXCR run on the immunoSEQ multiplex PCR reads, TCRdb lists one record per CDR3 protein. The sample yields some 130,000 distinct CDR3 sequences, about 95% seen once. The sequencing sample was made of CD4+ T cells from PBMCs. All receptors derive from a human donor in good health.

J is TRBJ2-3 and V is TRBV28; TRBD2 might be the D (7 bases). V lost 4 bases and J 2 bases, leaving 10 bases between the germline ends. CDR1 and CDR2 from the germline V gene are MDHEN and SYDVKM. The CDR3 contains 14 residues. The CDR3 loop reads CASSWGGPTDTQYF. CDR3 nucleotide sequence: TGTGCCAGCAGTTGGGGGGGGCCCACAGATACGCAGTATTTT.

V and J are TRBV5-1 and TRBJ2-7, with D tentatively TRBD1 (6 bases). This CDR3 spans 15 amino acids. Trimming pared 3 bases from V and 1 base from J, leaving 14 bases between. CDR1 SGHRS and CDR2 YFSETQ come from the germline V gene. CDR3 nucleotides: TGCGCCAGCAGCTGGACCTGGGACAAGTCCTACGAGCAGTACTTC. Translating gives CASSWTWDKSYEQYF.

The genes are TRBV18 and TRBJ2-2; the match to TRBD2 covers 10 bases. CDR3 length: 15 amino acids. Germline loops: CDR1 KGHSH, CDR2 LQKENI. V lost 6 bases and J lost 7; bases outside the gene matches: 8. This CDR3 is CASSPSSGRLGELFF. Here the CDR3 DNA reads TGTGCCAGCTCCCCTTCTAGCGGGAGACTCGGGGAGCTGTTTTTT.

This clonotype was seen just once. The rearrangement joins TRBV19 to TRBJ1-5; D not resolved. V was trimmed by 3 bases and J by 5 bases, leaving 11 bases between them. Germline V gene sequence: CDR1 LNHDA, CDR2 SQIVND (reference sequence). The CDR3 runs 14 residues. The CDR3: CASSIGQVDQPQHF. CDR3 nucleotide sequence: TGTGCCAGTAGTATCGGGCAGGTGGATCAGCCCCAGCATTTT.

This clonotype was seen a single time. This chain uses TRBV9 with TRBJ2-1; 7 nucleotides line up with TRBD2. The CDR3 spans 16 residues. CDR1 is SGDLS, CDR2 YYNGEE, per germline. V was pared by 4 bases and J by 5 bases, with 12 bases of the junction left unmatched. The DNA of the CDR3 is TGTGCCAGCAGCCCCCATGGGGGAGGGGCTAACAATGAGCAGTTCTTC. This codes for CASSPHGGGANNEQFF.

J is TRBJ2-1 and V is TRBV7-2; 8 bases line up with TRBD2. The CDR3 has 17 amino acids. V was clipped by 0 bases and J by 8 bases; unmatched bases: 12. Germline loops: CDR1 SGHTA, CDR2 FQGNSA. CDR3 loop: CASSLAGRGLAADEQFF. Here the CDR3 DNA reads TGTGCCAGCAGCTTAGCAGGTAGAGGACTAGCCGCGGATGAGCAGTTCTTC.